This entry lists 13 T cell receptor beta chains sequenced from one sample in a study of T cells in Graves' hyperthyroidism and ophthalmopathy. Amplification of TCR beta CDR3 regions used RNA as the template. Carried out on the TCR CDR3, a first-round RT-PCR used the HTBI primer set. TCRdb analysed the multiplex PCR reads with MiXCR anew, one entry per CDR3 protein. The sample lists around 350,000 distinct CDR3 sequences, 15% to 20% occurring once. The sample taken for sequencing was blood. These receptors were collected from a woman aged 18-29 years with Graves' hyperthyroidism.

This clonotype was detected ten times or more. The chain joins TRBV6-6 to TRBJ2-5; D might be TRBD2 (7 bases). V lost 6 bases, J lost 5 bases, and 19 bases lay in between. CDR1 is MNHNY, CDR2 SVGAGI, per germline (reference sequence). This CDR3 spans 15 amino acids. The CDR3 DNA reads TGTGCCAGCAGCGTCGGGGGGCAACATTCGGAGACCCAGTACTTC. Protein: CASSVGGQHSETQYF.

This clonotype was seen many times. The chain uses TRBV6-1 and TRBJ2-7, with unresolved D. From germline, CDR1 is MNHNS and CDR2 SASEGT. The V gene lost 6 bases and the J gene lost 0 bases, with 6 bases spanning the gap. The CDR3 loop spans 12 amino acids. The CDR3: CASRTVSYEQYF. In DNA form, the CDR3 reads TGTGCCAGCAGGACGGTCTCCTACGAGCAGTACTTC.

This clonotype has at least ten counts. The chain links TRBV6-1 to TRBJ1-5, with a tentative D call TRBD1 (5 bases). V was cut by 3 bases and J by 6 bases, with 15 bases left in between. The CDR3 has 15 residues. From germline, CDR1 is MNHNS and CDR2 SASEGT. The CDR3 nucleotides are TGTGCCAGCAGTGACGTACCAGGGTTTGGTCAGCCCCAGCATTTT. Amino acids: CASSDVPGFGQPQHF.

V usage is TRBV5-1 and J usage is TRBJ1-1, with D unresolved. This CDR3 spans 15 amino acids. The germline V gene encodes CDR1 SGHRS and CDR2 YFSETQ. V dropped 4 bases and J dropped 3 bases, with 16 bases sitting between them. CDR3 sequence: CASSPSNPRDTEAFF. Written as DNA, the CDR3 is TGCGCCAGCAGCCCATCCAACCCACGGGACACTGAAGCTTTCTTT.

This clonotype has at least ten counts. The CDR3 DNA sequence: TGTGCCAGCAGTGAATCGGGCTCCCGGGATTTCTTT. Its translation: CASSESGSRDFF. The rearrangement uses TRBV6-1 and TRBJ1-1, with no clear D. The V gene lost 2 bases and the J gene lost 13 bases, with 14 bases spanning the gap. Per germline, CDR1 MNHNS and CDR2 SASEGT. This CDR3 region has 12 residues.

This clonotype was counted between two and nine times. The chain carries TRBV12-3 or TRBV12-4 and TRBJ2-7, with a tentative D call TRBD1 (6 bases). V was cut by 6 bases and J by 3 bases, with 12 bases left in between. The CDR3 has 13 residues. The CDR3 DNA reads TGTGCCAGCAGCCGACTGACAGGCTACGAGCAGTACTTC. It encodes CASSRLTGYEQYF.

As concerns this clonotype: A much more abundant neighbour one base away suggests this may be a read error. The CDR3 coding sequence is TGCGCCAGCAGTGAGTCATGGGTACCCTATGGCTACACCTTC. Translation: CASSESWVPYGYTF. This chain connects TRBV10-1 to TRBJ1-2; no clear D. The V end lost 0 bases, the J end lost 4 bases, and 9 bases lay between the germline ends. The CDR3 has 14 amino acids. Germline V gene data show CDR1 as WNHNN and CDR2 as SYGVQD (reference sequence).

This clonotype was counted ten times or more. This chain connects TRBV5-1 to TRBJ2-5; D is uncertain. The CDR3 is made up of 14 amino acids. Germline-derived CDR1 and CDR2 are SGHRS and YFSETQ. V dropped 0 bases and J dropped 2 bases, with 8 bases sitting between them. This chain's CDR3 is CASSLAQPQETQYF. DNA for the CDR3: TGCGCCAGCAGCTTGGCGCAACCTCAAGAGACCCAGTACTTC.

Only a few counts were recorded for this clonotype. The genes are TRBV12-3 or TRBV12-4 and TRBJ2-7; D possibly corresponds to TRBD1 (5 bases). The CDR3 runs 13 residues. The germline V and J ends were trimmed by 7 bases and 0 bases, with 10 bases remaining between them. The CDR3 loop reads CASTPGFSYEQYF. CDR3 nucleotides: TGTGCCAGCACCCCAGGGTTCTCCTACGAGCAGTACTTC.

The chain recombines TRBV30 with TRBJ1-1; the D gene is possibly TRBD1 (5 bases). The CDR3 has 12 residues. Germline CDR1 and CDR2: GTSNPN and SVGIG (reference sequence). Trimming stripped 5 bases from V and 5 bases from J, with 12 bases between. CDR3 DNA: TGTGCCTGGGGGGGAGGGCAGACTGAAGCTTTCTTT. Encoded protein: CAWGGGQTEAFF.

This clonotype was found many times. The chain has TRBV12-3 or TRBV12-4 and TRBJ1-2; 7 nucleotides line up with TRBD1. This CDR3 comprises 12 residues. Germline trimming cut 6 bases from V and 6 bases from J; bases unmatched to any gene: 4. CDR3 DNA: TGTGCCAGCAGCCGACAGGGCGATGGCTACACCTTC. It translates to CASSRQGDGYTF.

This clonotype was seen a handful of times. The chain combines TRBV20-1 with TRBJ2-7, with D possibly being TRBD1 (6 bases). V was pared by 5 bases and J by 2 bases, with 7 bases between. Germline CDR1 DFQATT, CDR2 SNEGSKA (reference sequence). This CDR3 has 11 residues. The chain's CDR3 is CSAGDTYEQYF. The CDR3 nucleotides read TGCAGTGCTGGGGACACCTACGAGCAGTACTTC.

This chain links TRBV3-1 with TRBJ1-5; D remains unclear. Trimming took 4 bases from V and 5 from J, leaving 15 bases between them. This CDR3 contains 15 residues. Germline CDR1 reads LGHDT; CDR2 reads YNNKEL (reference sequence). The CDR3 is CASSPDPKPDQPQHF. CDR3 sequence (DNA): TGTGCCAGCAGCCCTGACCCGAAACCGGATCAGCCCCAGCATTTT.